These 23 T cell receptor beta chains share one sample of origin, sequenced in a study of technical replicates of blood from a handful of donors. TCRdb keeps only in-frame clones here, not all; method: immunoSEQ multiplex PCR. The data hold under 65,000 clones, with 86% observed a single time. Source material: PBMCs. The origin of the receptors is a human donor in good health. Some clones in this sample may be carry-over from other donors' samples.

The gene calls are TRBV5-1 and TRBJ1-4; TRBD1 might be the D (5 bases). The germline V gene has CDR1 SGHRS and CDR2 YFSETQ. Trimming took 3 bases from V and 5 from J, leaving 11 bases between them. The CDR3 is made up of 14 amino acids. CDR3 amino acids: CASSSRGGNEKLFF. The CDR3 region has the DNA TGCGCCAGCAGCTCCCGGGGGGGGAATGAAAAACTGTTTTTT.

The V gene is TRBV7-3, the J gene TRBJ1-2; 8 nucleotides align to TRBD1. The V and J ends lost 5 bases and 8 bases, in that order; junction bases with no gene match: 13. The CDR3 sequence is 15 residues long. The germline gives CDR1 SGHTA, CDR2 FQGTGA. The DNA of the CDR3 is TGTGCCAGCAGCCGCACGACAGGGGAAGATTCCGGCTACACCTTC. Its protein is CASSRTTGEDSGYTF.

Written as DNA, the CDR3 is TGTGCCAGCAGCTATAAACGACAGGGCTACACCTTC. This gives the protein CASSYKRQGYTF. The V call is TRBV5-8, the J call TRBJ1-2; maybe TRBD1 (5 bases). The length of the CDR3 is 12 residues. CDR1 and CDR2 from the germline V gene are SGHTS and YDEGEE. Trimming took 3 bases from V and 8 from J, leaving 11 bases between them.

J is TRBJ2-7 and V is TRBV18; D perhaps matches TRBD2 (6 bases). This CDR3 has 16 residues. Germline V lookup: CDR1 KGHSH, CDR2 LQKENI. V was clipped by 4 bases and J by 0 bases, with 16 bases between them. The CDR3 DNA sequence: TGTGCCAGCTCACTGCGGGGTGGGCTGAGCTCCTACGAGCAGTACTTC. It codes for CASSLRGGLSSYEQYF.

The chain joins TRBV19 to TRBJ1-5; no reliable D call. The CDR3 totals 15 residues. The germline V gene has CDR1 LNHDA and CDR2 SQIVND (reference sequence). Trimming stripped 7 bases from V and 3 bases from J, with 16 bases between. The CDR3 nucleotides read TGTGCCAGTACCCCTACAGCCAGCTTCAATCAGCCCCAGCATTTT. It codes for CASTPTASFNQPQHF.

The chain carries TRBV7-2 and TRBJ2-1; D possibly corresponds to TRBD2 (6 bases). Trimming shortened V by 1 base and J by 2 bases, and 6 bases separated the two germline ends. Germline V gene data show CDR1 as SGHTA and CDR2 as FQGNSA. The CDR3 extends over 14 amino acids. CDR3 nucleotide sequence: TGTGCCAGCAGCTTAGGACTAGCCTACAATGAGCAGTTCTTC. Its protein is CASSLGLAYNEQFF. The variable domain in full, completed from reference TRBV7-2 and TRBJ2-1, reads GAGVSQSPSNKVTEKGKDVELRCDPISGHTALYWYRQSLGQGLEFLIYFQGNSAPDKSGLPSDRFSAERTGGSVSTLTIQRTQQEDSAVYLCASSLGLAYNEQFFGPGTRLTVL.

This clone showed up just once. The chain employs TRBV7-2 and TRBJ2-7; 11 bases map to TRBD1. The V gene end was trimmed by 5 bases and the J gene end by 2 bases; junction bases not matched to a gene: 5. Germline CDR1 and CDR2: SGHTA and FQGNSA. The CDR3 covers 15 residues. The CDR3 sequence is CASSLGQGATYEQYF. The CDR3, as DNA: TGTGCCAGCAGCCTCGGACAGGGGGCTACCTACGAGCAGTACTTC.

This rearrangement joins TRBV9 to TRBJ2-7; D ambiguous. The CDR3 has 13 amino acids. V lost 0 bases and J lost 7, with 11 bases in between. Germline V gene lookup returns CDR1 SGDLS and CDR2 YYNGEE. CDR3 coding DNA: TGTGCCAGCAGCGTAGGGCTCAATCAGGAGCAGTACTTC. Its translation: CASSVGLNQEQYF.

The chain combines TRBV5-1 with TRBJ1-4; a possible D gene is TRBD1 (6 bases). CDR1 is SGHRS and CDR2 is YFSETQ in the germline V gene. The germline V and J ends were trimmed by 6 bases and 2 bases, with 11 bases remaining between them. This CDR3 contains 14 residues. CDR3 DNA sequence: TGCGCCAGCACCGTGGACAGTACTAATGAAAAACTGTTTTTT. Its protein is CASTVDSTNEKLFF.

The CDR3 DNA sequence: TGTGCCAGGACGGGGGGGCGGGGGAAACCAGAGCAGTTCTTC. Amino acid sequence: CARTGGRGKPEQFF. The chain is built from TRBV15 and TRBJ2-1; 8 bases are a match to TRBD2. With V trimmed by 10 bases and J by 10 bases, 15 bases remained unmatched. Germline assignment: CDR1 LNHNV and CDR2 YYDKDF (reference sequence). This CDR3 has 14 residues.

The V call is TRBV4-1, the J call TRBJ2-5; possible D gene TRBD2, 6 bases. Germline loops: CDR1 MGHRA, CDR2 YSYEKL. Trimming removed 3 bases at V and 5 bases at J, with 22 bases between. This CDR3 is 17 amino acids long. The CDR3 region is CASSQGGRAKAGETQYF. The CDR3 nucleotides read TGCGCCAGCAGCCAGGGGGGAAGGGCCAAGGCGGGGGAGACCCAGTACTTC.

In its sample, this clone was seen a few times. The J gene is TRBJ2-5, the V gene TRBV7-8; unclear D gene. The CDR3 contains 13 residues. The germline V and J ends were trimmed by 1 base and 5 bases, with 8 bases remaining between them. CDR1 is SGHVS, CDR2 FQNEAQ, per germline. The CDR3 loop is CASSLDPGETQYF. DNA of the CDR3: TGTGCCAGCAGCTTAGACCCCGGGGAGACCCAGTACTTC.

The chain joins TRBV11-2 to TRBJ2-3, with a weak D call TRBD2 (6 bases). The germline CDR1 and CDR2 sequences are SGHAT and FQNNGV. V lost 0 bases and J lost 6, with 16 bases in between. This CDR3 comprises 16 residues. The CDR3 DNA reads as TGTGCCAGCAGCTTAGAGAGGCGGTCGAGCGGGGATACGCAGTATTTT. Translation gives CASSLERRSSGDTQYF.

The rearrangement links TRBV5-1 to TRBJ2-2; D gene uncertain. Germline CDR1 reads SGHRS; CDR2 reads YFSETQ. V was clipped by 6 bases and J by 0 bases, with 12 bases between them. The CDR3 covers 15 residues. In DNA form, the CDR3 reads TGCGCCAGCAACCCCCTCCTAGCGAACACCGGGGAGCTGTTTTTT. As protein: CASNPLLANTGELFF.

The rearrangement uses TRBV5-5 and TRBJ2-3; 7 bases align to TRBD2. Germline V gene sequence: CDR1 SGHKS, CDR2 YYEKEE (reference sequence). The CDR3 runs 16 residues. V shed 4 bases and J 0 bases; nucleotides not matched to a gene: 8. This chain's CDR3 is CASSSARETSTDTQYF. CDR3 DNA: TGTGCCAGCAGCAGCGCGCGGGAGACTAGCACAGATACGCAGTATTTT.

V and J are TRBV5-1 and TRBJ2-5, with D perhaps TRBD2 (6 bases). From germline, CDR1 is SGHRS and CDR2 YFSETQ. V shed 4 bases and J shed 5 bases, with 24 bases lying between them. The CDR3 totals 17 residues. CDR3 sequence: CASSPGTWAGSWETQYF. For the CDR3, the DNA is TGCGCCAGCAGCCCTGGAACGTGGGCGGGATCGTGGGAGACCCAGTACTTC.

V gene TRBV5-6 combines with J gene TRBJ2-3, with TRBD2 matching 10 bases. This CDR3 is 16 amino acids long. Germline assignment: CDR1 SGHDT and CDR2 YYEEEE. The trim removed 0 bases at V and 2 bases at J, leaving 3 bases unmatched. CDR3 sequence reads: CASSLATSGVTDTQYF. The CDR3, as DNA: TGTGCCAGCAGCTTGGCCACTAGCGGGGTCACAGATACGCAGTATTTT. Drawing the rest from reference TRBV5-6 and TRBJ2-3, the complete variable domain is DAGVTQSPTHLIKTRGQQVTLRCSPKSGHDTVSWYQQALGQGPQFIFQYYEEEERQRGNFPDRFSGHQFPNYSSELNVNALLLGDSALYLCASSLATSGVTDTQYFGPGTRLTVL.

V gene TRBV7-3 combines with J gene TRBJ2-3; D not certain. Germline V gene sequence: CDR1 SGHTA, CDR2 FQGTGA. The CDR3 is 14 amino acids. Trimming cost V 1 base and J 1 base, with 6 bases left between them. The CDR3 is CASSLSGGTDTQYF. The CDR3 DNA reads TGTGCCAGCAGCTTAAGCGGAGGCACAGATACGCAGTATTTT. The full variable domain, with the rest looked up from reference TRBV7-3 and TRBJ2-3, is GAGVSQTPSNKVTEKGKYVELRCDPISGHTALYWYRQSLGQGPEFLIYFQGTGAADDSGLPNDRFFAVRPEGSVSTLKIQRTERGDSAVYLCASSLSGGTDTQYFGPGTRLTVL.

The rearrangement links TRBV29-1 to TRBJ1-2; D ambiguous. The germline V gene has CDR1 SQVTM and CDR2 ANQGSEA. The CDR3 is made up of 14 amino acids. V lost 6 bases and J lost 4, with 18 bases in between. CDR3 region: CSVDPVGLGYGYTF. CDR3 bases: TGCAGCGTAGATCCAGTTGGGCTCGGCTATGGCTACACCTTC.

The gene calls are TRBV7-6 and TRBJ2-7; TRBD2 aligns across 8 bases. This CDR3 spans 22 amino acids. With V trimmed by 3 bases and J by 0 bases, 25 bases remained unmatched. Germline lookup yields CDR1 SGHVS and CDR2 FNYEAQ. CDR3 amino acids: CASSLDAVASGWRGSSSYEQYF. The CDR3 DNA follows: TGTGCCAGCAGCTTGGACGCAGTGGCTAGCGGGTGGAGAGGGAGCTCCTCCTACGAGCAGTACTTC.

The chain employs TRBV2 and TRBJ1-1, with a weak D call TRBD1 (5 bases). The germline CDR1 and CDR2 sequences are SNHLY and FYNNEI. The CDR3 runs 14 residues. V gave up 3 bases and J gave up 2 bases, with 10 bases separating them. The CDR3 DNA reads as TGTGCCAGCAGTGACAAGGGGCTAAACACTGAAGCTTTCTTT. As protein: CASSDKGLNTEAFF. Variable domain in full (rest from reference TRBV2 and TRBJ1-1): EPEVTQTPSHQVTQMGQEVILRCVPISNHLYFYWYRQILGQKVEFLVSFYNNEISEKSEIFDDQFSVERPDGSNFTLKIRSTKLEDSAMYFCASSDKGLNTEAFFGQGTRLTVV.

V is TRBV7-3 and J is TRBJ2-2; 11 bases are shared with TRBD1. The CDR3 is 15 amino acids. J gave up 4 bases and V 5 bases, and 3 bases lay outside the gene matches. In germline, CDR1 is SGHTA, CDR2 FQGTGA. The CDR3 nucleotides are TGTGCCAGCAGCCGAGGGACAGGGGGCACCGGGGAGCTGTTTTTT. Translating it yields CASSRGTGGTGELFF.

This clone appeared a few times. The chain links TRBV28 to TRBJ1-6, with 7 bases identical to TRBD1. There are 16 residues in the CDR3. Unmatched junction bases numbered 11, after V lost 6 bases and J lost 6 bases. Germline V gene lookup returns CDR1 MDHEN and CDR2 SYDVKM. CDR3 DNA sequence: TGTGCCAGCAGGGGGCAGGGGGTTACGCGTAATTCACCCCTCCACTTT. This sequence encodes CASRGQGVTRNSPLHF.